This T cell receptor beta chain derives from a study of shared clonotypes between healthy human individuals. Broader study findings: Rarefaction gave evidence that sorted-subset sequencing remained incomplete despite large depth. With a handful of donors compared, around 4.7% of naive CD4 clonotypes were shared. Larger richness was generally estimated for naive than memory subsets.

About this clone itself: The antigen remains unidentified.

CDR1 is SGHNT and CDR2 is YYREEE in the germline V gene (reference sequence). The CDR3 spans 18 residues. The V gene lost 0 bases and the J gene lost 1 base, with 18 bases spanning the gap. The assay was immunoSEQ multiplex PCR, and TCRdb's table has in-frame clones only and misses some. This table has roughly 1.4 million clones, 97% to 99% appearing once. The study separated CD4+ cells into CD45RA+ naive and CD45RA-negative memory subsets. Material for sequencing was naive CD4+ T cells sorted from blood. Subset here: CD45RA+ positively selected. V gene TRBV5-4 combines with J gene TRBJ2-3; D perhaps matches TRBD1 (6 bases). This clonotype originated in a man aged 25-45 years in good health. The CDR3 is CASSLGGLDLLRTDTQYF. The CDR3 bases are TGTGCCAGCAGCTTGGGGGGGCTAGACCTACTCCGCACAGATACGCAGTATTTT.